This T cell receptor beta chain was documented in a study of vaccination and CD4 T cells after COVID-19. Study context: SARS-CoV-2, HCoV-NL63, HCoV-OC43 and HCoV-229E supplied the overlapping spike peptides used to stimulate cells.

Sequencing of DNA taken from cultured CD4+ T cells relied on the Oncomine TCR Beta short-read assay. Using its own MiXCR run on the PCR reads, TCRdb lists one record per CDR3 protein. The profile shows 7,000 to 9,000 distinct CDR3 sequences, around 53% of them singletons. This clonotype was observed a few times. The antigen is undetermined. The germline gene is not matched at one end of the junction; a read error may be the cause. Treatment reported: roughly 10-day PBMC culture with coronavirus spike peptide pools or control peptides (ViraFEST assay). CD4+ T-cell collection from the unexposed donor predated the COVID-19 pandemic (2011-2018). ViraFEST used peptide pools to expand antigen-specific T cells before TCR sequencing. Days 3 and 7 were when half the medium was replaced with fresh IL-2 medium. Overall study results and limits: Spike mono-reactivity held for 304 of 307 vaccine-specific clones in convalescent patients.

Looked up from germline, CDR1 is DFQATT and CDR2 is SNEGSKA (reference sequence). The CDR3 loop spans 13 amino acids. The origin of this receptor is a human donor in good health. Sequenced material: CD4+ T cells from blood, cultured in vitro. The chain employs TRBV20-1 and TRBJ1-5; perhaps TRBD1 as D (6 bases). Here the CDR3 DNA reads TGCAGTGCGGAAACAGGGAGCGGTCAGCCCCGGCATTTT. Residues: CSAETGSGQPRHF.